The next 15 T cell receptor beta chains were all read from a single sample in a study of PD-L1 blockade in urothelial cancer (dated by TCRdb to about 2017). Receptors were amplified or captured by the immunoSEQ multiplex PCR assay. Here the immuneACCESS table is served through TCRdb, limited to in-frame sequences with V and J called. Missing clones are a known gap in these copies; in checked studies unresolved V genes cover under half, and the rest lacks a known reason. The sample contains 57,000 or so clones, 82% of them found a single time. Of the sample, approximately 4.7% falls within the top ten clones. The starting material was PBMCs, obtained around atezolizumab (anti-PD-L1) treatment. These receptors all come from a man between 65 and 80 years old with urothelial cancer.

This chain connects TRBV6-1 to TRBJ2-3, with TRBD1 matching 11 bases. Germline assignment: CDR1 MNHNS and CDR2 SASEGT. Trimming took 8 bases from V and 4 from J; bases not matched to a gene: 8. The CDR3 is 15 residues long. The chain's CDR3 is CASGEDRGLSDTQYF. DNA of the CDR3: TGTGCCAGCGGGGAGGACAGGGGGCTTTCAGATACGCAGTATTTT.

The chain couples TRBV28 to TRBJ1-2; no clear D. Trimming removed 3 bases at V and 4 bases at J, with 12 bases between. CDR3 length: 14 amino acids. The germline CDR1 and CDR2 sequences are MDHEN and SYDVKM. DNA for the CDR3: TGTGCCAGCAGTTTTTCTGCCCCTAGCTATGGCTACACCTTC. It yields the protein CASSFSAPSYGYTF.

V and J are TRBV10-2 and TRBJ2-7, with TRBD2 identical over 8 bases. The CDR3 sequence is 13 residues long. Per germline, CDR1 WSHSY and CDR2 SAAADI. J was trimmed by 6 bases and V by 5 bases; bases with no gene match: 6. CDR3 sequence reads: CASSLAGRGEQYF. CDR3 nucleotides: TGCGCCAGCAGTTTAGCGGGGAGGGGCGAGCAGTACTTC.

The rearrangement links TRBV28 to TRBJ2-6, with D unresolved. The CDR3 contains 13 residues. Trimming removed 9 bases from V and 3 bases from J, with 9 bases in between. Germline V gene sequence: CDR1 MDHEN, CDR2 SYDVKM. DNA for the CDR3: TGTGCCAGTCAAAGAGTTGGGGCCAACGTCCTGACTTTC. Encoded protein: CASQRVGANVLTF.

The V gene is TRBV11-2, the J gene TRBJ1-1, with a weak D call TRBD1 (6 bases). Germline-derived CDR1 and CDR2 are SGHAT and FQNNGV. The CDR3 sequence is 13 residues long. The V end was cut by 8 bases, the J end by 0 bases, with 10 bases between. The DNA for the CDR3 is TGTGCCAGCGGGGGCAGTTTGAACACTGAAGCTTTCTTT. It encodes CASGGSLNTEAFF.

The chain combines TRBV7-8 with TRBJ2-1, with a weak D call TRBD2 (8 bases). Between the trimmed V and J ends, which lost 2 bases and 4 bases, there was a span of 12 bases. The germline V gene has CDR1 SGHVS and CDR2 FQNEAQ. The CDR3 contains 15 residues. CDR3: CASSLREGAYNEQFF. The CDR3 DNA reads TGTGCCAGCAGCTTACGGGAGGGGGCGTACAATGAGCAGTTCTTC.

The V call is TRBV5-6, the J call TRBJ2-3; D is possibly TRBD2 (6 bases). CDR3 length: 15 residues. The germline V gene encodes CDR1 SGHDT and CDR2 YYEEEE. Trimming took 1 base from V and 0 from J, leaving 9 bases between them. The DNA for the CDR3 is TGTGCCAGCAGCTTGCTCCTAGCGAGCACAGATACGCAGTATTTT. Its protein is CASSLLLASTDTQYF.

J is TRBJ2-3 and V is TRBV19; 11 nucleotides agree with TRBD2. Germline-derived CDR1 and CDR2 are LNHDA and SQIVND (reference sequence). The junction had 3 bases not matched to a gene; V was cut back by 2 bases and J by 8 bases. The CDR3 extends over 14 amino acids. The CDR3 coding sequence is TGTGCCAGTAGTATACTAGCGGGAGGACGTACGCAGTATTTT. As protein: CASSILAGGRTQYF. Using reference TRBV19 and TRBJ2-3 for the parts outside the CDR3, the full variable domain is DGGITQSPKYLFRKEGQNVTLSCEQNLNHDAMYWYRQDPGQGLRLIYYSQIVNDFQKGDIAEGYSVSREKKESFPLTVTSAQKNPTAFYLCASSILAGGRTQYFGPGTRLTVL.

This chain links TRBV2 with TRBJ2-1; TRBD2 agrees at 10 bases. The CDR3 spans 16 residues. The V segment lost 4 bases and the J segment 1 base; nucleotides outside the gene matches: 4. Germline lookup yields CDR1 SNHLY and CDR2 FYNNEI. The DNA for the CDR3 is TGTGCCAGCAGTGGAAGTAGCGGGAGGTCCTACAATGAGCAGTTCTTC. It is translated as CASSGSSGRSYNEQFF.

The rearrangement uses TRBV27 and TRBJ2-5; TRBD1 matches at 7 bases. V dropped 4 bases and J dropped 5; count of bases not matched to a gene: 7. The CDR3 is 14 residues long. The germline CDR1 and CDR2 sequences are MNHEY and SMNVEV (reference sequence). CDR3 region: CASSSLTGLETQYF. The CDR3 DNA reads TGTGCCAGCAGTTCCCTGACAGGGCTTGAGACCCAGTACTTC.

This rearrangement joins TRBV18 to TRBJ2-5, with a tentative D call TRBD1 (6 bases). Trimming pared 6 bases from V and 5 bases from J, leaving 16 bases between. The germline V gene has CDR1 KGHSH and CDR2 LQKENI. The CDR3 is 14 residues long. The CDR3 sequence: CASSSRGVLETQYF. CDR3 in DNA: TGTGCCAGCTCCTCCAGGGGCGTTCTTGAGACCCAGTACTTC.

The gene calls are TRBV29-1 and TRBJ2-5; possibly TRBD2 for D (6 bases). This CDR3 spans 13 amino acids. V dropped 7 bases and J dropped 2 bases, with 14 bases sitting between them. Germline V lookup: CDR1 SQVTM, CDR2 ANQGSEA. CDR3 nucleotides: TGCAGCGGCTCCGGGACTGATCAAGAGACCCAGTACTTC. It translates to CSGSGTDQETQYF.

In nucleotides, the CDR3 is TGTGCCAGCAGCCGACAAAAGGGGGCTGGTGAAAAACTGTTTTTT. This codes for CASSRQKGAGEKLFF. The V and J genes are TRBV14 and TRBJ1-4, with 7 positions matching TRBD1. CDR3 length: 15 residues. Germline CDR1 SGHDN, CDR2 FVKESK. With V trimmed by 4 bases and J by 7 bases, 9 bases remained unmatched.

V and J are TRBV5-1 and TRBJ1-2, with D possibly matching TRBD1 (6 bases). This CDR3 has 16 amino acids. Germline values: CDR1 SGHRS, CDR2 YFSETQ. Between the trimmed V and J ends, which lost 0 bases and 5 bases, there was a span of 17 bases. The CDR3 coding sequence is TGCGCCAGCAGCTTGGCAACCTACAGGGAAGGGTATGGCTACACCTTC. It codes for CASSLATYREGYGYTF.

The J gene is TRBJ1-2, the V gene TRBV19; no reliable D call. The length of the CDR3 is 14 residues. Per the germline V gene, CDR1 is LNHDA and CDR2 is SQIVND (reference sequence). Trimming took off 1 base at V and 3 bases at J, with 9 bases between the two ends. CDR3 sequence reads: CASSIGDKYYGYTF. In DNA, the CDR3 is TGTGCCAGTAGTATAGGAGACAAATACTATGGCTACACCTTC.